The 5 T cell receptor beta chains below all came from one sample that was sequenced in a study of early T cells in non-severe SARS-CoV-2 infection. TCRdb re-called the 5' RACE reads through MiXCR, storing one row per CDR3 protein. The top ten clones hold over 1.1% of a sample with around 65,000 distinct CDR3 sequences, over 9.5% of them seen once. The sample consisted of whole blood, taken at baseline. The receptors stem from an adult who was a healthcare worker with PCR-confirmed SARS-CoV-2 infection or an uninfected control (not recorded which).

This clonotype was observed a few times. This sequence joins TRBV29-1 and TRBJ2-5, with TRBD1 matching over 8 bases. The CDR3 extends over 11 amino acids. With V trimmed by 6 bases and J by 5 bases, 2 bases remained unmatched. Germline V CDR1 and CDR2: SQVTM, ANQGSEA. The CDR3 is CSVGQGETQYF. As DNA, the CDR3 is TGCAGCGTCGGACAGGGTGAGACCCAGTACTTC.

The chain combines TRBV12-3 or TRBV12-4 with TRBJ1-6; weak D call: TRBD1 (6 bases). V lost 5 bases and J 9 bases, leaving 17 bases between the germline ends. The length of the CDR3 is 15 residues. CDR3 loop: CASSPNRESASPLHF. The CDR3 region has the DNA TGTGCCAGCAGTCCAAACAGGGAAAGCGCTTCACCCCTCCACTTT.

This clonotype was found many times. The chain uses TRBV11-3 and TRBJ2-1, with D possibly being TRBD1 (5 bases). This CDR3 contains 16 residues. The germline V gene encodes CDR1 SGHNT and CDR2 YENEEA. Deletions cut 1 base from V and 7 bases from J, with 17 bases between. DNA of the CDR3: TGTGCCAGCAGCTTAGGAGGCCGGACGGCAGGGAATGAGCAGTTCTTC. This codes for CASSLGGRTAGNEQFF. The variable domain in full, with the rest retrieved from reference TRBV11-3 and TRBJ2-1, is EAGVVQSPRYKIIEKKQPVAFWCNPISGHNTLYWYLQNLGQGPELLIRYENEEAVDDSQLPKDRFSAERLKGVDSTLKIQPAELGDSAVYLCASSLGGRTAGNEQFFGPGTRLTVL.

In its sample, this clonotype was seen many times. The CDR3 is CASSPDRGWNTEAFF. The DNA for the CDR3 is TGTGCCAGCAGTCCCGACAGGGGGTGGAACACTGAAGCTTTCTTT. V and J are TRBV27 and TRBJ1-1; 9 bases agree with TRBD1. CDR3 size: 15 residues. Germline CDR1 reads MNHEY; CDR2 reads SMNVEV (reference sequence). The ends lost 5 bases at V and 1 base at J; junction bases unmatched: 5.

The chain couples TRBV29-1 to TRBJ2-7, with 9 bases that match TRBD1. The CDR3 is 13 residues long. Unmatched junction bases numbered 9, after V lost 7 bases and J lost 5 bases. The germline V gene encodes CDR1 SQVTM and CDR2 ANQGSEA. CDR3 residues: CSATGGYRDEQYF. CDR3 coding DNA: TGCAGCGCGACAGGGGGATATCGGGACGAGCAGTACTTC.